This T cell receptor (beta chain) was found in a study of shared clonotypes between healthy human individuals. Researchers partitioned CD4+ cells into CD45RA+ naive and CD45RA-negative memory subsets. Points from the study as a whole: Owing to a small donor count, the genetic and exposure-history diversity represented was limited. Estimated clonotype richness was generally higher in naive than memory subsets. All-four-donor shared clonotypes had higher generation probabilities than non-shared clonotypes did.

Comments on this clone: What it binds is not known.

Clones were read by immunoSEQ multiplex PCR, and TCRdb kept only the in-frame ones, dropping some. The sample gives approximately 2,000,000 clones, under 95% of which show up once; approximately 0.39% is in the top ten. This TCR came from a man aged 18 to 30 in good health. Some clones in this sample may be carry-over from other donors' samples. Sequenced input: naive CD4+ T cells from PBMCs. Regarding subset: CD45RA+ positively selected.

In DNA form, the CDR3 reads TGTGCCAGCAGCTTTACCCAGACAGCAAGCTCCTACGAGCAGTACTTC. It yields the protein CASSFTQTASSYEQYF. The chain uses TRBV5-4 and TRBJ2-7; possible D gene TRBD1, 5 bases. This CDR3 is built from 16 residues. CDR1 SGHNT and CDR2 YYREEE come from the germline V gene (reference sequence). The germline V and J ends were trimmed by 2 bases and 0 bases, with 15 bases remaining between them.